Below, 26 T cell receptor beta chains from the same sample are listed, as sequenced in a study of blood T cell repertoires in COVID-19. Measured with immunoSEQ multiplex PCR; TCRdb has only the in-frame clones, and not every one. The sample holds roughly 180,000 clones; around 81% are singletons and the top ten take roughly 9.6%. Material for sequencing was peripheral blood. The receptor source for this set is a woman aged 40 to 50 with COVID-19, enrolled during active disease.

This clone was observed once. V gene TRBV6-5 combines with J gene TRBJ1-5; perhaps TRBD1 as D (5 bases). V was clipped by 3 bases and J by 7 bases, with 10 bases between them. CDR3 size: 13 residues. CDR1 and CDR2 from the germline V gene are MNHEY and SVGAGI. CDR3 DNA: TGTGCCAGCAGTTATGACAGCTCGCAGCCCCAGCATTTT. Its protein is CASSYDSSQPQHF.

The chain joins TRBV18 to TRBJ1-1; D unresolved. The CDR3 runs to 14 residues. Trimming shortened V by 2 bases and J by 1 base, and 8 bases separated the two germline ends. The germline gives CDR1 KGHSH, CDR2 LQKENI. CDR3 residues: CASSPIGRNTEAFF. The CDR3 bases are TGTGCCAGCTCACCAATAGGGAGGAACACTGAAGCTTTCTTT.

This sequence joins TRBV19 and TRBJ2-5, with 8 nucleotides matching TRBD2. V shed 7 bases and J 5 bases; nucleotides not matched to a gene: 6. This CDR3 region has 13 residues. CDR1 and CDR2 from the germline V gene are LNHDA and SQIVND (reference sequence). This CDR3 reads CASTAGRGETQYF. The CDR3 nucleotides read TGTGCCAGTACCGCCGGGAGGGGGGAGACCCAGTACTTC.

The rearrangement uses TRBV2 and TRBJ2-3; D remains ambiguous. Trimming removed 4 bases at V and 0 bases at J, with 11 bases between. The CDR3 contains 15 residues. Germline CDR1 reads SNHLY; CDR2 reads FYNNEI. For the CDR3, the DNA is TGTGCCAGCAGTGCGGAGAGTCTAAGCACAGATACGCAGTATTTT. This codes for CASSAESLSTDTQYF.

This sequence joins TRBV25-1 and TRBJ1-2; D ambiguous. V was shortened by 3 bases and J by 8 bases, with 10 bases between the two germline ends. The germline V gene has CDR1 MGHDK and CDR2 SYGVNS. The CDR3 covers 12 residues. The CDR3 region is CASSDRGGGYTF. Written as DNA, the CDR3 is TGTGCCAGCAGTGACCGAGGCGGAGGCTACACCTTC.

J is TRBJ2-5 and V is TRBV19, with 8 bases identical to TRBD1. Germline trimming cut 5 bases from V and 5 bases from J; bases unmatched to any gene: 13. In germline, CDR1 is LNHDA, CDR2 SQIVND (reference sequence). The length of the CDR3 is 16 residues. CDR3 in DNA: TGTGCCAGTAGTTTGAGGACAGGGTTTAGTTGGGAGACCCAGTACTTC. This codes for CASSLRTGFSWETQYF.

The rearrangement joins TRBV6-5 to TRBJ2-1; tentative D call: TRBD2 (5 bases). The germline V gene encodes CDR1 MNHEY and CDR2 SVGAGI. The CDR3 totals 13 residues. The V gene lost 7 bases and the J gene lost 8 bases, with 15 bases spanning the gap. The CDR3 spells CASKNPGVYEQFF. For the CDR3, the DNA is TGTGCCAGCAAGAACCCCGGGGTCTATGAGCAGTTCTTC.

This sequence joins TRBV30 and TRBJ2-2, with D tentatively TRBD1 (6 bases). V was cut by 3 bases and J by 0 bases, with 11 bases left in between. The CDR3 runs to 15 residues. Germline CDR1 GTSNPN, CDR2 SVGIG (reference sequence). CDR3 sequence reads: CAWSAWTANTGELFF. The CDR3 DNA reads as TGTGCCTGGAGCGCCTGGACAGCGAACACCGGGGAGCTGTTTTTT.

This clone has only a few counts. The chain couples TRBV5-4 to TRBJ2-1; 8 bases line up with TRBD2. V was pared by 6 bases and J by 6 bases, with 5 bases of the junction left unmatched. Per the germline V gene, CDR1 is SGHNT and CDR2 is YYREEE (reference sequence). This CDR3 is 13 amino acids long. CDR3 DNA sequence: TGTGCCAGCACGGGACTAGGCGTCAATGAGCAGTTCTTC. Translating gives CASTGLGVNEQFF.

The V gene is TRBV5-1, the J gene TRBJ2-2; 10 bases fit TRBD1. Trimming cost V 4 bases and J 4 bases; bases outside gene matches: 7. Germline V gives CDR1 SGHRS, CDR2 YFSETQ. The CDR3 loop spans 16 amino acids. The chain's CDR3 is CASSLGTGVSTGELFF. Here the CDR3 DNA reads TGCGCCAGCAGCCTCGGGACAGGGGTTAGCACCGGGGAGCTGTTTTTT.

The chain joins TRBV7-2 to TRBJ2-3; no definite D call. In germline, CDR1 is SGHTA, CDR2 FQGNSA. CDR3 length equals 12 residues. The ends were cut back, 1 base at V and 4 bases at J, with 3 bases in the middle. CDR3 nucleotides: TGTGCCAGCAGCTTAGGGCCAGATACGCAGTATTTT. Residues: CASSLGPDTQYF.

This clone was detected only a few times. This chain joins TRBV4-1 and TRBJ1-5; 7 bases match TRBD1. V shed 2 bases, J shed 2 bases, and the junction held 0 bases outside the gene matches. CDR1 and CDR2 from the germline V gene are MGHRA and YSYEKL. The CDR3 is 14 residues long. Here the CDR3 reads CASSQQGGNQPQHF. The CDR3 region has the DNA TGCGCCAGCAGCCAACAGGGGGGCAATCAGCCCCAGCATTTT.

This chain joins TRBV2 and TRBJ2-7; TRBD2 matches at 12 bases. Germline-derived CDR1 and CDR2 are SNHLY and FYNNEI. J gave up 3 bases and V 3 bases, and 12 bases lay outside the gene matches. This CDR3 has 18 amino acids. The DNA for the CDR3 is TGTGCCAGCAGTGACCCCCTGACTAGCGGGAGTTATGGCTACGAGCAGTACTTC. Protein product: CASSDPLTSGSYGYEQYF. Filled out from reference TRBV2 and TRBJ2-7, the complete variable domain reads EPEVTQTPSHQVTQMGQEVILRCVPISNHLYFYWYRQILGQKVEFLVSFYNNEISEKSEIFDDQFSVERPDGSNFTLKIRSTKLEDSAMYFCASSDPLTSGSYGYEQYFGPGTRLTVT.

The chain has TRBV19 and TRBJ2-7; 9 nucleotides agree with TRBD1. The J segment lost 2 bases and the V segment lost 5 bases, leaving 7 bases of the junction unmatched. This CDR3 spans 15 amino acids. Germline CDR1 reads LNHDA; CDR2 reads SQIVND (reference sequence). CDR3 region: CASSSGQGPAYEQYF. CDR3 nucleotides: TGTGCCAGTAGTTCCGGACAGGGGCCCGCCTACGAGCAGTACTTC. Using reference TRBV19 and TRBJ2-7 for the parts outside the CDR3, the full variable domain is DGGITQSPKYLFRKEGQNVTLSCEQNLNHDAMYWYRQDPGQGLRLIYYSQIVNDFQKGDIAEGYSVSREKKESFPLTVTSAQKNPTAFYLCASSSGQGPAYEQYFGPGTRLTVT.

Within the sample, this clone is hyperexpanded. The rearrangement joins TRBV9 to TRBJ1-2; D is ambiguous. V was trimmed by 3 bases and J by 7 bases, leaving 19 bases between them. CDR1 is SGDLS and CDR2 is YYNGEE in the germline V gene. The CDR3 loop spans 15 amino acids. The CDR3 nucleotides read TGTGCCAGCAGCGGAAACAGAGAGAACAGTTTTGGCTACACCTTC. This encodes CASSGNRENSFGYTF.

The chain combines TRBV30 with TRBJ2-7; maybe TRBD2 (5 bases). The CDR3 sequence is 13 residues long. Germline-derived CDR1 and CDR2 are GTSNPN and SVGIG (reference sequence). V was clipped by 7 bases and J by 6 bases, with 19 bases between them. This CDR3 is CAYGAVGRGEQYF. The CDR3 region has the DNA TGTGCCTACGGCGCCGTAGGTCGGGGCGAGCAGTACTTC.

The V call is TRBV9, the J call TRBJ2-7; tentative D call: TRBD1 (6 bases). V was pared by 4 bases and J by 6 bases, with 17 bases between. The CDR3 has 14 residues. The germline V gene has CDR1 SGDLS and CDR2 YYNGEE. The CDR3 nucleotides are TGTGCCAGCAGCCCGGGACAACCAAAGGGCGAGCAGTACTTC. Its protein product is CASSPGQPKGEQYF.

The CDR3 loop is CASSPLGADTQYF. CDR3 coding DNA: TGTGCCAGCAGCCCCCTGGGGGCGGATACGCAGTATTTT. The chain couples TRBV11-2 to TRBJ2-3, with TRBD1 as a possible D gene (6 bases). CDR1 is SGHAT and CDR2 is FQNNGV in the germline V gene. Trimming took 5 bases from V and 6 from J, leaving 12 bases between them. The CDR3 is 13 residues long.

The V and J genes are TRBV6-4 and TRBJ2-7; TRBD1 matches at 7 bases. V shed 5 bases, J shed 0 bases, and the junction held 4 bases outside the gene matches. Germline assignment: CDR1 MRHNA and CDR2 SNTAGT. The CDR3 is 14 residues long. CDR3 in amino acids: CASSLRDSSYEQYV. Here the CDR3 DNA reads TGTGCCAGCAGTTTACGGGACAGCTCCTACGAGCAGTACGTC.

The chain uses TRBV18 and TRBJ1-5; D is undetermined. The germline CDR1 and CDR2 sequences are KGHSH and LQKENI. Trimming removed 6 bases from V and 1 base from J, with 13 bases in between. This CDR3 spans 15 amino acids. This CDR3 reads CASSLPGRSNQPQHF. The CDR3 region has the DNA TGTGCCAGCTCCTTACCAGGAAGAAGCAATCAGCCCCAGCATTTT.

The chain combines TRBV11-2 with TRBJ2-7; 9 nucleotides agree with TRBD1. J was trimmed by 1 base and V by 1 base; bases with no gene match: 5. The germline V gene encodes CDR1 SGHAT and CDR2 FQNNGV. The CDR3 contains 16 residues. The CDR3 DNA reads TGTGCCAGCAGCTTAGTCGGACAGGGGCGATCCTACGAGCAGTACTTC. The encoded protein is CASSLVGQGRSYEQYF.

This clone showed up just a few times. The rearrangement uses TRBV4-1 and TRBJ2-7; no clear D. Germline lookup yields CDR1 MGHRA and CDR2 YSYEKL. V was pared by 4 bases and J by 4 bases, with 14 bases between. CDR3 length: 14 residues. In nucleotides, the CDR3 is TGCGCCAGCAGCCCAGGTGACCAGGCGTACGAGCAGTACTTC. Encoded protein: CASSPGDQAYEQYF.

This sequence joins TRBV18 and TRBJ2-1, with D unresolved. Germline V CDR1 and CDR2: KGHSH, LQKENI. This CDR3 spans 16 amino acids. V shed 3 bases and J shed 0 bases, with 12 bases lying between them. CDR3: CASSPTRQSSYNEQFF. CDR3 in DNA: TGTGCCAGCTCACCTACTCGTCAAAGCTCCTACAATGAGCAGTTCTTC. The whole variable domain, filled in from reference TRBV18 and TRBJ2-1, reads NAGVMQNPRHLVRRRGQEARLRCSPMKGHSHVYWYRQLPEEGLKFMVYLQKENIIDESGMPKERFSAEFPKEGPSILRIQQVVRGDSAAYFCASSPTRQSSYNEQFFGPGTRLTVL.

The chain is built from TRBV7-9 and TRBJ2-2; TRBD2 might be the D (6 bases). The V gene lost 0 bases and the J gene lost 6 bases, with 11 bases spanning the gap. Germline V gene sequence: CDR1 SEHNR, CDR2 FQNEAQ (reference sequence). The CDR3 spans 15 residues. In DNA form, the CDR3 reads TGTGCCAGCAGCTTAGCGGGAGGTCGAGCCGGGGAGCTGTTTTTT. It is translated as CASSLAGGRAGELFF.

This chain uses TRBV10-3 with TRBJ1-1; TRBD1 is a possible D gene (5 bases). Trimming removed 11 bases at V and 0 bases at J, with 16 bases between. Germline V CDR1 and CDR2: ENHRY, SYGVKD. This CDR3 has 14 residues. Here the CDR3 DNA reads TGTGCCTCTCAGGAAGGGGCTCTGAACACTGAAGCTTTCTTT. Encoded protein: CASQEGALNTEAFF.

The chain has TRBV29-1 and TRBJ2-3; TRBD2 matches at 13 bases. V lost 0 bases and J lost 2; bases outside the gene matches: 14. The CDR3 runs 20 residues. Germline CDR1 reads SQVTM; CDR2 reads ANQGSEA. This CDR3 is CSVEDPWTSGSPSNTDTQYF. The CDR3, as DNA: TGCAGCGTTGAAGATCCCTGGACTAGCGGGAGCCCCTCTAACACAGATACGCAGTATTTT.